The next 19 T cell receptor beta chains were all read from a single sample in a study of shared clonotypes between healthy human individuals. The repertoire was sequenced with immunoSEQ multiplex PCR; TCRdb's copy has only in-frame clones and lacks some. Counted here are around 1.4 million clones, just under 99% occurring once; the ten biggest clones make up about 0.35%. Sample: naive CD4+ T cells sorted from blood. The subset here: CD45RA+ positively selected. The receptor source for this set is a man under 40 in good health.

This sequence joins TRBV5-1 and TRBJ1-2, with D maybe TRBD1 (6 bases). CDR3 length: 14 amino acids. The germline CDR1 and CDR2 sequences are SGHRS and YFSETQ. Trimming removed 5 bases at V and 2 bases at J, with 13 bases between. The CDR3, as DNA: TGCGCCAGCAGGCCCGGGACACCCAACTATGGCTACACCTTC. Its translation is CASRPGTPNYGYTF. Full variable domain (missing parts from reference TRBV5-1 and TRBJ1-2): KAGVTQTPRYLIKTRGQQVTLSCSPISGHRSVSWYQQTPGQGLQFLFEYFSETQRNKGNFPGRFSGRQFSNSRSEMNVSTLELGDSALYLCASRPGTPNYGYTFGSGTRLTVV.

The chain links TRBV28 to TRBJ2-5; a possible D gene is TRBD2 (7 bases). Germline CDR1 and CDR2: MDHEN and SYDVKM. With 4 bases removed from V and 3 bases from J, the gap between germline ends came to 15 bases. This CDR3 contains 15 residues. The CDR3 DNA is TGTGCCAGCAGTTCCCCAGGGGAGGGAAAAGAGACCCAGTACTTC. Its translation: CASSSPGEGKETQYF.

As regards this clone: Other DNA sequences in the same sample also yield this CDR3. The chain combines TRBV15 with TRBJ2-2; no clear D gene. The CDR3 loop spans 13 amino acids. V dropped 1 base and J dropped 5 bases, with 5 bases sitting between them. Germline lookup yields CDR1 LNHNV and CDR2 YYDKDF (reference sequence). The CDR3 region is CATSRVGTGELFF. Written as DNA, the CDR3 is TGTGCCACCAGCAGAGTCGGGACCGGGGAGCTGTTTTTT.

The CDR3 region is CASSPDVRSGGYTF. Written as DNA, the CDR3 is TGCGCCAGCAGCCCGGACGTGAGGAGCGGAGGCTACACCTTC. V usage is TRBV5-1 and J usage is TRBJ1-2; D remains unclear. The length of the CDR3 is 14 residues. V lost 4 bases to trimming and J lost 8 bases, with 18 bases between them. Germline CDR1 is SGHRS and CDR2 is YFSETQ.

The CDR3 sequence is CASSPGQVSYNEQFF. CDR3 nucleotides: TGTGCCAGCAGCCCGGGACAGGTGTCCTACAATGAGCAGTTCTTC. The genes are TRBV6-1 and TRBJ2-1, with TRBD1 identical over 8 bases. Germline V lookup: CDR1 MNHNS, CDR2 SASEGT. The CDR3 is made up of 15 amino acids. With 6 bases clipped from V and 1 base from J, the junction kept 5 bases outside the gene matches.

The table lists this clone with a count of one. In DNA, the CDR3 is TGTGCCAGCGGGGGACTAGCGGCCGGGGAGCTGTTTTTT. Its translation is CASGGLAAGELFF. The J gene is TRBJ2-2, the V gene TRBV6-6, with 11 bases that match TRBD2. The CDR3 runs to 13 residues. Germline trimming cut 8 bases from V and 6 bases from J; bases unmatched to any gene: 2. Germline V gene data show CDR1 as MNHNY and CDR2 as SVGAGI (reference sequence).

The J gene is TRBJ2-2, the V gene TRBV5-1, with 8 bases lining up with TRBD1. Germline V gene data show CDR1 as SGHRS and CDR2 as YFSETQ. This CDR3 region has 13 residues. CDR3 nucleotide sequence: TGCGCTACCGGGACAGGTAACACCGGGGAGCTGTTTTTT. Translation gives CATGTGNTGELFF.

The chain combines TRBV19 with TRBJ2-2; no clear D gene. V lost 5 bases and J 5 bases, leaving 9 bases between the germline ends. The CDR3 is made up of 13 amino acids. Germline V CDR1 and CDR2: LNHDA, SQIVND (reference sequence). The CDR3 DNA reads TGTGCCAGTAGTCTACTGGGAACCGGGGAGCTGTTTTTT. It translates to CASSLLGTGELFF.

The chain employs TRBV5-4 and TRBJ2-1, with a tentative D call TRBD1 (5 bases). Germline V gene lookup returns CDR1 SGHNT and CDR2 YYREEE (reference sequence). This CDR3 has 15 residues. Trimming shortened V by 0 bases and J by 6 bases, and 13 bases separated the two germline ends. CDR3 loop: CASSLVPVRGNEQFF. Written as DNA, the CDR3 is TGTGCCAGCAGCTTGGTACCGGTTAGGGGCAATGAGCAGTTCTTC.

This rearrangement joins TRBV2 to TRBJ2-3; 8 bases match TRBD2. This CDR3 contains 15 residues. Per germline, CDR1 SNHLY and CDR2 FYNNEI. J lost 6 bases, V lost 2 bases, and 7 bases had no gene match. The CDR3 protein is CASSELAGGADTQYF. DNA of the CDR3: TGTGCCAGCAGTGAACTTGCGGGGGGCGCGGATACGCAGTATTTT.

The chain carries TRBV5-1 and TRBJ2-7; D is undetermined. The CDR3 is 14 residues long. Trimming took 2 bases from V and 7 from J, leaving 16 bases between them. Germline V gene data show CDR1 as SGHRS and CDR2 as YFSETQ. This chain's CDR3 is CASSFGAPLGEQYF. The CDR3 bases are TGCGCCAGCAGCTTTGGTGCCCCTTTAGGGGAGCAGTACTTC.

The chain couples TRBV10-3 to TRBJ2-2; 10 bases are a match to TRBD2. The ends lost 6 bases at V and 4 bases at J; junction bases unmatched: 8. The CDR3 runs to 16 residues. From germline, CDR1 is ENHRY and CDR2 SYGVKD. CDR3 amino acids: CAIRHLAGESTGELFF. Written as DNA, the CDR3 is TGTGCCATCAGACACCTAGCGGGAGAAAGCACCGGGGAGCTGTTTTTT.

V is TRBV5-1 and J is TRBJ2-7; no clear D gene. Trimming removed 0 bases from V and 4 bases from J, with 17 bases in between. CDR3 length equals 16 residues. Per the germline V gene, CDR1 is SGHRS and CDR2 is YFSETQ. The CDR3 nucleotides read TGCGCCAGCAGCTTGGCCCCCCCCCTAGTGATTTACGAGCAGTACTTC. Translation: CASSLAPPLVIYEQYF.

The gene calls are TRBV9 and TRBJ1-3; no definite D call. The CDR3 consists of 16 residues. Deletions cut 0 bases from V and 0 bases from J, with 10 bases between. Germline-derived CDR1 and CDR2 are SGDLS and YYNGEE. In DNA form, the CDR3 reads TGTGCCAGCAGCGTAGGAGCGAGCCTCTCTGGAAACACCATATATTTT. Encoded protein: CASSVGASLSGNTIYF. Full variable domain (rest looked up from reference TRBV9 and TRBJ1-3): DSGVTQTPKHLITATGQRVTLRCSPRSGDLSVYWYQQSLDQGLQFLIQYYNGEERAKGNILERFSAQQFPDLHSELNLSSLELGDSALYFCASSVGASLSGNTIYFGEGSWLTVV.

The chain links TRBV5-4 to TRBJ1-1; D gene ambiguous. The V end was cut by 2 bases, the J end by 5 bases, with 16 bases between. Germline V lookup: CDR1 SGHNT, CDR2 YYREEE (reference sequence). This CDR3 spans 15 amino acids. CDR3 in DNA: TGTGCCAGCAGCTTATTAGGCGGGTTCAGTACTGAAGCTTTCTTT. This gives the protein CASSLLGGFSTEAFF. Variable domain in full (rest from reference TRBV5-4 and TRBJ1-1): ETGVTQSPTHLIKTRGQQVTLRCSSQSGHNTVSWYQQALGQGPQFIFQYYREEENGRGNFPPRFSGLQFPNYSSELNVNALELDDSALYLCASSLLGGFSTEAFFGQGTRLTVV.

In nucleotides, the CDR3 is TGCGCCAGCAGCTTGGTGGGAGCGTACACAGATACGCAGTATTTT. Protein: CASSLVGAYTDTQYF. The chain combines TRBV5-1 with TRBJ2-3; possibly TRBD2 for D (5 bases). Germline loops: CDR1 SGHRS, CDR2 YFSETQ. V lost 0 bases to trimming and J lost 2 bases, with 10 bases between them. The CDR3 loop spans 15 amino acids. The whole variable domain, filled in from reference TRBV5-1 and TRBJ2-3, reads KAGVTQTPRYLIKTRGQQVTLSCSPISGHRSVSWYQQTPGQGLQFLFEYFSETQRNKGNFPGRFSGRQFSNSRSEMNVSTLELGDSALYLCASSLVGAYTDTQYFGPGTRLTVL.

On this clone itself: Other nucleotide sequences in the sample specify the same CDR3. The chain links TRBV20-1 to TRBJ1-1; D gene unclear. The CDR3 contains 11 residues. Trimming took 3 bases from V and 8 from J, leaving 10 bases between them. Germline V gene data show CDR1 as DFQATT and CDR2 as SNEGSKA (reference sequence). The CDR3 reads CSASSGTEAFF. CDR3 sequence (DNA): TGCAGTGCTAGTTCGGGCACCGAAGCTTTCTTT.

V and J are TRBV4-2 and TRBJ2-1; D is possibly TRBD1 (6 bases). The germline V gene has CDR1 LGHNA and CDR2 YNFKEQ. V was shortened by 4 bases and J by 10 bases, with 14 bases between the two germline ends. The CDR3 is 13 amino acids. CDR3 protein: CASSPTGIREQFF. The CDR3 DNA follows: TGTGCCAGCAGCCCTACAGGGATTCGGGAGCAGTTCTTC.

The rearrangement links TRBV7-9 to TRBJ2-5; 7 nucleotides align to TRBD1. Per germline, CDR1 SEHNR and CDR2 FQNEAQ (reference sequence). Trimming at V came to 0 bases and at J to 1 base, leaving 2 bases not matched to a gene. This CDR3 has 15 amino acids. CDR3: CASSLARQGQETQYF. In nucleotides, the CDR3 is TGTGCCAGCAGCTTAGCCCGACAGGGCCAAGAGACCCAGTACTTC.